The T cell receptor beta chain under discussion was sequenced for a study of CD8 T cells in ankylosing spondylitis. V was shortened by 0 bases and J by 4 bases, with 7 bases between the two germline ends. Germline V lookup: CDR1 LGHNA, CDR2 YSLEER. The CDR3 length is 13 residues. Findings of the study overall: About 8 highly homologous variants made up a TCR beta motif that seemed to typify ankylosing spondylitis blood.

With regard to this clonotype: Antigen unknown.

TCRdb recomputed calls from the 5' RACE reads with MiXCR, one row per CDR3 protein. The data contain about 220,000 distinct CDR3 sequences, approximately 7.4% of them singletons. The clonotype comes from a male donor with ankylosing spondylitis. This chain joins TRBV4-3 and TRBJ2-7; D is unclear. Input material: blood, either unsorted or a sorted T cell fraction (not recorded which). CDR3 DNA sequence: TGCGCCAGCAGCCAAGACCGCCCGTACGAGCAGTACTTC. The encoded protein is CASSQDRPYEQYF.